This T cell receptor (beta chain) was recovered during a study of CD8+ T cells in alopecia areata. The treatment denotes: oral pan-JAK inhibitor, 5-10 mg twice daily. Investigators isolated RNA and reverse transcribed it into cDNA to act as the sequencing template. Sequenced by immunoSEQ multiplex PCR; TCRdb stores in-frame clones only, minus some. The sample has roughly 120,000 clones, under 60% seen once. Trimming left V 6 bases short and J 8 bases short, with 13 bases between. The CDR3 is 12 amino acids. Germline CDR1 and CDR2: PRHDT and FYEKMQ (reference sequence). This clone appeared a few times. Sample: CD8+ T cells sorted from blood, taken at week 24, from a patient treated with tofacitinib. The receptor was isolated from a human donor with alopecia areata. The genes are TRBV13 and TRBJ1-1; the D gene is possibly TRBD1 (6 bases). CDR3 region: CASRNLGQEAFF. For the CDR3, the DNA is TGTGCCAGCAGAAACCTTGGACAGGAAGCTTTCTTT.